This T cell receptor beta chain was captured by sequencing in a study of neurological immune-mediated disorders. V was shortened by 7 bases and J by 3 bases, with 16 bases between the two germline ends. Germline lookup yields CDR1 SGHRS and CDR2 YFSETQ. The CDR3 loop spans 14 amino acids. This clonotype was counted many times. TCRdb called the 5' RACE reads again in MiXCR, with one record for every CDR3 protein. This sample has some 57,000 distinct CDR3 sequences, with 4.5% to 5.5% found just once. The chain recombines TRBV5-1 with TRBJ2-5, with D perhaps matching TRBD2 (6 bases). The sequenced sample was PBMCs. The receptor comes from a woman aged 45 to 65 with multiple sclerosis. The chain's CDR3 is CASGPTLAEETQYF. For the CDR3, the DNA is TGCGCCAGCGGACCTACCTTAGCGGAAGAGACCCAGTACTTC.